The present T cell receptor beta chain was sequenced within a study of siplizumab effects on memory and regulatory T cells. Findings of the study overall: Roughly 75-97% of proliferating CD4+ or CD8+ clones lacked a naive or memory phenotype that could be assigned.

With regard to this clone: What it recognizes is unknown.

TCRdb's table, derived via immunoSEQ multiplex PCR, lists solely in-frame clones and lacks some. The table has about 120,000 clones, 93% seen once; the top ten hold under 0.2%. Germline CDR1 reads SGHDT; CDR2 reads YYEEEE. Trimming cost V 2 bases and J 7 bases; bases outside gene matches: 2. CDR3 length: 14 residues. Material for sequencing was non-Treg CD4+ T cells sorted from blood. The chain couples TRBV5-6 to TRBJ2-1; 11 nucleotides match TRBD2. This sequence originates from a human donor in good health. CDR3 amino acids: CASSFSGGANEQFF. The CDR3 region has the DNA TGTGCCAGCAGCTTTAGCGGGGGGGCAAATGAGCAGTTCTTC. The full variable domain, its missing parts supplied by reference TRBV5-6 and TRBJ2-1, is DAGVTQSPTHLIKTRGQQVTLRCSPKSGHDTVSWYQQALGQGPQFIFQYYEEEERQRGNFPDRFSGHQFPNYSSELNVNALLLGDSALYLCASSFSGGANEQFFGPGTRLTVL.